A single sample is the source of the 21 T cell receptor beta chains below, sequenced in a study of cytomegalovirus exposure and HLA in healthy donors. The table came from immunoSEQ multiplex PCR; TCRdb's copy has only in-frame clones and leaves some out. The profile shows tens of thousands of clones, approximately 90% of them singletons. Sequencing was carried out using PBMCs. The source is a man between 18 and 29 years old in good health and CMV-seronegative.

The rearrangement links TRBV2 to TRBJ2-5; TRBD1 matches at 9 bases. The CDR3 spans 16 residues. CDR1 is SNHLY and CDR2 is FYNNEI in the germline V gene. Trimming took 3 bases from V and 5 from J; bases not matched to a gene: 10. CDR3 sequence (DNA): TGTGCCAGCAGTGACCAACAGGGGGCAGTAGGGGAGACCCAGTACTTC. Amino acid sequence: CASSDQQGAVGETQYF.

The chain combines TRBV11-2 with TRBJ2-7; 7 nucleotides match TRBD2. Germline lookup yields CDR1 SGHAT and CDR2 FQNNGV. This CDR3 region has 17 residues. Trimming removed 1 base from V and 2 bases from J; junction bases left unmatched: 11. CDR3 in amino acids: CASSLVTMAGETYEQYF. In DNA form, the CDR3 reads TGTGCCAGCAGCTTAGTCACGATGGCGGGAGAGACCTACGAGCAGTACTTC.

This clone has just a few counts. The rearrangement uses TRBV7-2 and TRBJ2-7; 8 nucleotides align to TRBD2. V gave up 5 bases and J gave up 3 bases; unmatched junction bases: 9. The germline CDR1 and CDR2 sequences are SGHTA and FQGNSA. The CDR3 is made up of 15 amino acids. The CDR3: CASSRHAGGVYEQYF. The CDR3 DNA is TGTGCCAGCAGCCGACACGCCGGGGGGGTCTACGAGCAGTACTTC.

V and J are TRBV9 and TRBJ2-2; TRBD2 matches 7 bases. CDR1 is SGDLS, CDR2 YYNGEE, per germline. The V segment lost 0 bases and the J segment 5 bases; nucleotides outside the gene matches: 4. CDR3 size: 15 residues. CDR3 region: CASSVAGGETGELFF. For the CDR3, the DNA is TGTGCCAGCAGCGTAGCGGGAGGAGAAACCGGGGAGCTGTTTTTT. The full variable domain, its missing parts supplied by reference TRBV9 and TRBJ2-2, is DSGVTQTPKHLITATGQRVTLRCSPRSGDLSVYWYQQSLDQGLQFLIQYYNGEERAKGNILERFSAQQFPDLHSELNLSSLELGDSALYFCASSVAGGETGELFFGEGSRLTVL.

The J gene is TRBJ2-3, the V gene TRBV6-1; the match to TRBD2 covers 11 bases. The V and J ends lost 2 bases and 14 bases, in that order; junction bases with no gene match: 15. This CDR3 is built from 16 residues. CDR1 MNHNS and CDR2 SASEGT come from the germline V gene. DNA of the CDR3: TGTGCCAGCAGTGAAATTCCCCTAGCGGGAGGTCGTCGCGGGTATTTT. Amino acids: CASSEIPLAGGRRGYF.

CDR3 bases: TGTGCCAGCACCATCCGGCTAGCGGGAGGTACCGGGGAGCTGTTTTTT. This sequence encodes CASTIRLAGGTGELFF. The V and J genes are TRBV13 and TRBJ2-2; 11 nucleotides align to TRBD2. The CDR3 is made up of 16 amino acids. CDR1 is PRHDT, CDR2 FYEKMQ, per germline (reference sequence). V lost 7 bases to trimming and J lost 5 bases; unmatched junction nucleotides: 9.

This chain joins TRBV4-3 and TRBJ1-5, with D perhaps matching TRBD1 (5 bases). The CDR3 has 15 amino acids. Germline V gene sequence: CDR1 LGHNA, CDR2 YSLEER. The V end was cut by 2 bases, the J end by 7 bases, with 15 bases between. The CDR3 spells CASSQNGAIGQPQHF. CDR3 nucleotide sequence: TGCGCCAGCAGCCAAAATGGGGCAATTGGGCAGCCCCAGCATTTT.

The chain recombines TRBV11-2 with TRBJ1-2, with 7 bases aligning to TRBD1. The CDR3 runs to 14 residues. V gave up 8 bases and J gave up 3 bases; unmatched junction bases: 9. Germline V gene sequence: CDR1 SGHAT, CDR2 FQNNGV. DNA of the CDR3: TGTGCCAGCGCCCTGACAGGGAGAGACTATGGCTACACCTTC. Residues: CASALTGRDYGYTF.

The chain joins TRBV10-1 to TRBJ1-5; possibly TRBD1 for D (5 bases). The germline gives CDR1 WNHNN, CDR2 SYGVQD (reference sequence). V was cut by 10 bases and J by 0 bases, with 16 bases left in between. The CDR3 consists of 15 residues. CDR3 in amino acids: CATIRQTYSNQPQHF. The DNA for the CDR3 is TGCGCCACCATCCGACAGACGTATAGCAATCAGCCCCAGCATTTT.

The rearrangement links TRBV7-2 to TRBJ2-7; 7 positions match TRBD2. CDR1 and CDR2 (germline): SGHTA, FQGNSA. This CDR3 has 13 amino acids. The V and J ends lost 6 bases and 1 base, in that order; junction bases with no gene match: 3. CDR3 sequence (DNA): TGTGCCAGCAGTACTAGCGCATCCTACGAGCAGTACTTC. This sequence encodes CASSTSASYEQYF.

The chain couples TRBV7-9 to TRBJ2-1; 8 bases line up with TRBD1. CDR1 and CDR2 from the germline V gene are SEHNR and FQNEAQ (reference sequence). Trimming at V came to 7 bases and at J to 5 bases, leaving 7 bases not matched to a gene. The length of the CDR3 is 14 residues. The CDR3 DNA follows: TGTGCCAGCACCCTCGGACAGGGTGACAATGAGCAGTTCTTC. Translated, it gives CASTLGQGDNEQFF. The full variable domain, completed using reference TRBV7-9 and TRBJ2-1, is DTGVSQNPRHKITKRGQNVTFRCDPISEHNRLYWYRQTLGQGPEFLTYFQNEAQLEKSRLLSDRFSAERPKGSFSTLEIQRTEQGDSAMYLCASTLGQGDNEQFFGPGTRLTVL.

The chain links TRBV7-2 to TRBJ1-5, with D hard to call. The V gene lost 6 bases and the J gene lost 3 bases, with 12 bases spanning the gap. The CDR3 spans 14 residues. CDR1 SGHTA and CDR2 FQGNSA come from the germline V gene. The CDR3 protein is CASSGDTFNQPQHF. The CDR3, as DNA: TGTGCCAGCAGTGGAGATACCTTCAATCAGCCCCAGCATTTT. The full variable domain, completed using reference TRBV7-2 and TRBJ1-5, is GAGVSQSPSNKVTEKGKDVELRCDPISGHTALYWYRQSLGQGLEFLIYFQGNSAPDKSGLPSDRFSAERTGGSVSTLTIQRTQQEDSAVYLCASSGDTFNQPQHFGDGTRLSIL.

The rearrangement uses TRBV11-2 and TRBJ2-3; 9 bases align to TRBD2. This CDR3 is 13 amino acids long. V was pared by 1 base and J by 8 bases, with 1 base of the junction left unmatched. The germline gives CDR1 SGHAT, CDR2 FQNNGV. CDR3 protein: CASSLGAGGTQYF. DNA for the CDR3: TGTGCCAGCAGCTTAGGAGCGGGAGGTACGCAGTATTTT.

This sequence joins TRBV18 and TRBJ2-7; D not resolved. CDR1 and CDR2 from the germline V gene are KGHSH and LQKENI. Trimming stripped 2 bases from V and 2 bases from J, with 13 bases between. The CDR3 totals 15 residues. CDR3 in amino acids: CASSPDTPSTYEQYF. The CDR3 nucleotides are TGTGCCAGCTCACCAGATACACCAAGTACCTACGAGCAGTACTTC.

Regarding this clone: A junction boundary mismatches the germline segment, possibly from a read error. The genes are TRBV5-1 and TRBJ2-1, with D possibly matching TRBD1 (6 bases). This CDR3 contains 12 residues. Germline V lookup: CDR1 SGHRS, CDR2 YFSETQ. CDR3 DNA sequence: TGCGCCAGCAGCCCCAGGGGCAATGAGCGGTTCTTC. It codes for CASSPRGNERFF.

This clone was observed a single time. The chain is built from TRBV18 and TRBJ2-3; no definite D call. This CDR3 spans 16 amino acids. The V end lost 4 bases, the J end lost 0 bases, and 14 bases lay between the germline ends. Germline values: CDR1 KGHSH, CDR2 LQKENI. As DNA, the CDR3 is TGTGCCAGCTCACACGAGACTCATGCAAGCACAGATACGCAGTATTTT. Its translation: CASSHETHASTDTQYF.

This rearrangement joins TRBV4-1 to TRBJ2-5, with 9 positions matching TRBD2. This CDR3 spans 17 amino acids. Germline CDR1 and CDR2: MGHRA and YSYEKL. J lost 3 bases, V lost 3 bases, and 11 bases had no gene match. The CDR3, as DNA: TGCGCCAGCAGCCACCCTAGACTAGCGGAGAGAGAAGAGACCCAGTACTTC. Amino acids: CASSHPRLAEREETQYF.

V is TRBV10-3 and J is TRBJ2-7; maybe TRBD2 (5 bases). Trimming cost V 6 bases and J 2 bases, with 11 bases left between them. This CDR3 has 13 residues. Germline V gene lookup returns CDR1 ENHRY and CDR2 SYGVKD. In nucleotides, the CDR3 is TGTGCCATCAGCCTCGGACTGGCCTACGAGCAGTACTTC. Protein product: CAISLGLAYEQYF.

V usage is TRBV19 and J usage is TRBJ1-5; D not certain. Germline-derived CDR1 and CDR2 are LNHDA and SQIVND (reference sequence). The CDR3 consists of 15 residues. V lost 3 bases to trimming and J lost 3 bases, with 12 bases between them. The CDR3 sequence is CASSIRREINQPQHF. DNA of the CDR3: TGTGCCAGTAGTATCAGGAGGGAAATCAATCAGCCCCAGCATTTT.

This chain joins TRBV25-1 and TRBJ2-7; 7 bases align to TRBD1. This CDR3 spans 14 amino acids. Germline trimming cut 5 bases from V and 9 bases from J; bases unmatched to any gene: 13. Germline CDR1 reads MGHDK; CDR2 reads SYGVNS. The chain's CDR3 is CASSFGTDLVAQYF. The CDR3 region has the DNA TGTGCCAGCAGTTTCGGGACAGACTTAGTGGCGCAGTACTTC.

V gene TRBV6-4 combines with J gene TRBJ2-1, with 9 bases identical to TRBD2. The CDR3 has 16 amino acids. CDR1 and CDR2 from the germline V gene are MRHNA and SNTAGT. V gave up 1 base and J gave up 4 bases; unmatched junction bases: 5. This CDR3 is CASSDLGTSSYNEQFF. Written as DNA, the CDR3 is TGTGCCAGCAGTGACTTGGGGACTAGCAGTTACAATGAGCAGTTCTTC.